This T cell receptor beta chain was recorded in a study of CD8 T cells in Susac syndrome. TCR beta sequencing covered blood CD8+ and CD4+ T cells. On this clonotype: The antigen is unknown.

RNA amounts of 0.5 to 1 ug underwent reverse transcription with random hexamers. The amplification used immunoSEQ multiplex PCR on TCR beta CDR3; it spanned 54 Vbeta and 13 Jbeta. TCRdb re-called the immunoSEQ multiplex PCR reads with MiXCR, one entry per CDR3 protein. The repertoire holds some 300,000 distinct CDR3 sequences, with 85% as singletons. Germline CDR1 reads SGHTA; CDR2 reads FQGNSA. V lost 2 bases and J lost 2; bases outside the gene matches: 9. The CDR3 is 19 amino acids. The study's findings and limits: As acknowledged by the study, its TCR sequencing and HLA analysis included a relatively small number of individuals.

V is TRBV7-2 and J is TRBJ2-3, with TRBD2 matching 14 bases. The receptor was isolated from a human donor with multiple sclerosis. Sequences were obtained from CD8+ T cells from PBMCs. The CDR3: CASSLPGLAGEKITDTQYF. CDR3 sequence (DNA): TGTGCCAGCAGCTTACCGGGACTAGCGGGAGAGAAGATCACAGATACGCAGTATTTT.